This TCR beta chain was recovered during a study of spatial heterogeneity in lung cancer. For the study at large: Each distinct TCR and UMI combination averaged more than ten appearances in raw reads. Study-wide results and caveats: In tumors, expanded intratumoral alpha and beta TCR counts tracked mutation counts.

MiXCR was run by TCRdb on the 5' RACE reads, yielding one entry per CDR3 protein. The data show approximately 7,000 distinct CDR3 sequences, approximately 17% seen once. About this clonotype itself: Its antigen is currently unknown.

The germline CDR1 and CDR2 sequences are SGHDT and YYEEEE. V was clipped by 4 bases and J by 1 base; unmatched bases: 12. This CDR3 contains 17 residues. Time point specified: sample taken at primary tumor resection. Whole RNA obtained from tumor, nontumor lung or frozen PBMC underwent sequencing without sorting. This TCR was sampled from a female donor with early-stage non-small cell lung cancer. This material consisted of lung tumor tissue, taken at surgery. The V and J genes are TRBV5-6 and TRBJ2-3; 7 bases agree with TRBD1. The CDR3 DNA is TGTGCCAGCAGCCCACTCGTGCCGGGACAGCGCACAGATACGCAGTATTTT. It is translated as CASSPLVPGQRTDTQYF.